The rows below give T cell receptor beta chains drawn from one sample of a study of cytomegalovirus exposure and HLA in healthy donors. This table comes from immunoSEQ multiplex PCR, and its TCRdb copy is limited to in-frame clones, with some not included. The sample holds more than 100,000 clones, around 72% seen once. Sequenced material: PBMCs. The receptors were gathered from a woman aged 18-29 years in good health and CMV-seronegative. CDR3s include the opening cysteine and the closing phenylalanine or tryptophan. D genes are given only for firm matches.

j_gene	d_gene	v_gene	CDR3aa
TRBJ2-7	TRBD1	TRBV5-1	CASSSGQGSPYEQYF
TRBJ2-5	TRBD2	TRBV6-1	CASSERLAGVLSEATQYF
TRBJ1-1	NA	TRBV30	CAWGLRNTEAFF
TRBJ1-4	TRBD1	TRBV5-1	CASSQGQVEEKLFF
TRBJ2-7	TRBD1	TRBV29-1	CSGAGGTGVNEQYF
TRBJ2-5	TRBD2	TRBV15	CATSSGGRASTETQYF
TRBJ2-7	TRBD2	TRBV10-3	CATHSGGEQYF
TRBJ2-2	NA	TRBV29-1	CSVEKPGTNTGELFF
TRBJ1-1	NA	TRBV15	CATSRDMTASMNTEAFF
TRBJ1-5	NA	TRBV30	CAWSRGEGSRPQHF
TRBJ2-7	TRBD1	TRBV5-1	CASSQDRPGGEYEQYF
TRBJ2-3	TRBD2	TRBV7-8	CASSLAASGGYTDTQYF
TRBJ1-1	NA	TRBV4-2	CASSQGGVRQEAFF
TRBJ1-5	NA	TRBV2	CASSDIRSGIKHF
TRBJ2-1	TRBD2	TRBV2	CATTGGVGNEQFF
TRBJ1-3	NA	TRBV11-2	CASSPAAGRSGNTIYF
TRBJ2-3	NA	TRBV11-3	CASSLGRGLDTQYF
TRBJ1-1	NA	TRBV19	CASSMGGGRADTEAFF
TRBJ2-5	NA	TRBV27	CASSMDYPGETQYF
TRBJ2-7	NA	TRBV29-1	CSVANRYEQYF
TRBJ1-2	NA	TRBV2	CASSPPRRYGYTF
TRBJ2-1	NA	TRBV18	CASSLRGASYNEQFF